Each of the 31 T cell receptor beta chains below was sequenced from the same sample in a study of blood T cell repertoires in COVID-19. The protocol was immunoSEQ multiplex PCR, while the TCRdb copy is restricted to in-frame clones and leaves out a portion. The sample shows under 350,000 clones, under 90% of them seen only once. Sequenced material: PBMCs or T cells enriched from blood (not recorded which). Receptors were obtained from a woman aged 60-75 years who had recovered from COVID-19.

The chain uses TRBV24-1 and TRBJ2-1; 15 nucleotides align to TRBD2. Looked up from germline, CDR1 is KGHDR and CDR2 is SFDVKD. The CDR3 extends over 19 amino acids. J gave up 1 base and V 7 bases, and 10 bases lay outside the gene matches. The CDR3 DNA reads TGTGCCACCAGCAATCCGGGACTAGCGGGAGGAGGGTCCTACAATGAGCAGTTCTTC. Translation: CATSNPGLAGGGSYNEQFF.

The chain is built from TRBV11-1 and TRBJ2-1; D gene ambiguous. The CDR3 extends over 14 amino acids. V lost 5 bases and J lost 4, with 12 bases in between. Germline CDR1 SGHAT, CDR2 FQDESV (reference sequence). This CDR3 is CASSVLTEYNEQFF. CDR3 coding DNA: TGTGCCAGCAGCGTCCTGACTGAGTACAATGAGCAGTTCTTC.

CDR3: CASSTGTVYNEQFF. The CDR3 DNA follows: TGTGCCAGCAGCACCGGGACAGTCTACAATGAGCAGTTCTTC. The V gene is TRBV7-9, the J gene TRBJ2-1, with 7 positions matching TRBD1. Germline V lookup: CDR1 SEHNR, CDR2 FQNEAQ (reference sequence). The V gene end was trimmed by 5 bases and the J gene end by 3 bases; junction bases not matched to a gene: 4. The CDR3 length is 14 residues.

The chain has TRBV5-3 and TRBJ2-7; D is perhaps TRBD1 (5 bases). TRBV5-3 is given ORF status, its function remaining uncertain. V lost 3 bases and J 3 bases, leaving 22 bases between the germline ends. The CDR3 has 17 residues. The CDR3 sequence is CARSWAPGSRGNYEQYF. The CDR3, as DNA: TGTGCCAGAAGCTGGGCCCCCGGTAGTAGGGGAAACTACGAGCAGTACTTC.

In this sample, this clone turned up once. The chain links TRBV7-9 to TRBJ1-1, with TRBD1 as a possible D gene (6 bases). The CDR3 has 14 residues. Trimming removed 5 bases at V and 4 bases at J, with 14 bases between. In germline, CDR1 is SEHNR, CDR2 FQNEAQ (reference sequence). CDR3: CASSAQQGSTEAFF. DNA of the CDR3: TGTGCCAGCAGCGCGCAACAGGGTAGCACTGAAGCTTTCTTT.

This chain connects TRBV2 to TRBJ1-5; a weak D match, TRBD1 (5 bases). This CDR3 spans 16 amino acids. Germline values: CDR1 SNHLY, CDR2 FYNNEI. V was shortened by 1 base and J by 4 bases, with 14 bases between the two germline ends. CDR3 DNA sequence: TGTGCCAGCAGTGAAGGCGGGGGATGGTCGAATCAGCCCCAGCATTTT. This sequence encodes CASSEGGGWSNQPQHF. Supplemented by reference TRBV2 and TRBJ1-5, the full variable domain reads EPEVTQTPSHQVTQMGQEVILRCVPISNHLYFYWYRQILGQKVEFLVSFYNNEISEKSEIFDDQFSVERPDGSNFTLKIRSTKLEDSAMYFCASSEGGGWSNQPQHFGDGTRLSIL.

The rearrangement links TRBV20-1 to TRBJ1-4; D unresolved. V gave up 3 bases and J gave up 4 bases, with 9 bases separating them. The CDR3 length is 13 residues. Germline V gene data show CDR1 as DFQATT and CDR2 as SNEGSKA (reference sequence). The CDR3, as DNA: TGCAGTGCTAGTGCGGGTGTTAATGAAAAACTGTTTTTT. This encodes CSASAGVNEKLFF.

The chain links TRBV2 to TRBJ1-6; D is unresolved. CDR3 length: 15 residues. V gave up 4 bases and J gave up 8 bases, with 15 bases separating them. Per the germline V gene, CDR1 is SNHLY and CDR2 is FYNNEI. CDR3 bases: TGTGCCAGCAGTGGGGAGGAGGTGGGGTATTCACCCCTCCACTTT. Protein: CASSGEEVGYSPLHF.

The chain links TRBV5-4 to TRBJ1-5; D gene ambiguous. CDR3 length equals 14 residues. The V gene lost 1 base and the J gene lost 3 bases, with 8 bases spanning the gap. The germline CDR1 and CDR2 sequences are SGHNT and YYREEE (reference sequence). Here the CDR3 reads CASSLSQNNQPQHF. CDR3 sequence (DNA): TGTGCCAGCAGCTTGAGTCAGAACAATCAGCCCCAGCATTTT.

The chain couples TRBV28 to TRBJ2-7, with TRBD1 matching 7 bases. CDR1 is MDHEN, CDR2 SYDVKM, per germline. The CDR3 contains 14 residues. The junction had 9 bases not matched to a gene; V was cut back by 10 bases and J by 0 bases. CDR3 nucleotide sequence: TGTGCCACCCAGGGACAGAGGTACTCCTACGAGCAGTACTTC. Its translation is CATQGQRYSYEQYF.

The rearrangement uses TRBV9 and TRBJ2-5; D perhaps matches TRBD2 (5 bases). The CDR3 length is 14 residues. Germline V CDR1 and CDR2: SGDLS, YYNGEE. V was pared by 4 bases and J by 5 bases, with 15 bases between. The CDR3 is CASSPRGGSETQYF. The CDR3 bases are TGTGCCAGCAGCCCTAGAGGAGGAAGCGAGACCCAGTACTTC.

This chain connects TRBV9 to TRBJ1-2; D is possibly TRBD1 (6 bases). The CDR3 runs to 15 residues. With 0 bases removed from V and 2 bases from J, the gap between germline ends came to 11 bases. Germline-derived CDR1 and CDR2 are SGDLS and YYNGEE. DNA of the CDR3: TGTGCCAGCAGCGTAGATTGGGACATCAACTATGGCTACACCTTC. The encoded protein is CASSVDWDINYGYTF.

J is TRBJ2-2 and V is TRBV9; 9 bases are a match to TRBD1. The CDR3 has 15 residues. V shed 3 bases and J 5 bases; nucleotides not matched to a gene: 5. In germline, CDR1 is SGDLS, CDR2 YYNGEE. CDR3 residues: CASSDGQGRTGELFF. The CDR3 DNA follows: TGTGCCAGCAGCGATGGACAGGGGAGGACCGGGGAGCTGTTTTTT.

Notes on this clone: This same CDR3 is encoded by further DNA sequences in the sample. The chain uses TRBV24-1 and TRBJ2-1; tentative D call: TRBD2 (5 bases). Germline assignment: CDR1 KGHDR and CDR2 SFDVKD. Trimming took 8 bases from V and 7 from J, leaving 8 bases between them. The CDR3 has 11 residues. The CDR3 loop is CATTRGNEQFF. CDR3 DNA: TGTGCCACCACCCGGGGAAATGAGCAGTTCTTC.

The CDR3 protein is CASSLDHRQTITEAFF. CDR3 in DNA: TGTGCCAGCAGCTTGGATCATAGGCAGACAATCACTGAAGCTTTCTTT. The rearrangement uses TRBV5-4 and TRBJ1-1; D unclear. The germline V gene encodes CDR1 SGHNT and CDR2 YYREEE (reference sequence). The CDR3 runs to 16 residues. The germline V and J ends were trimmed by 0 bases and 4 bases, with 16 bases remaining between them. Full variable domain (rest looked up from reference TRBV5-4 and TRBJ1-1): ETGVTQSPTHLIKTRGQQVTLRCSSQSGHNTVSWYQQALGQGPQFIFQYYREEENGRGNFPPRFSGLQFPNYSSELNVNALELDDSALYLCASSLDHRQTITEAFFGQGTRLTVV.

The rearrangement joins TRBV29-1 to TRBJ2-3; D might be TRBD1 (5 bases). V lost 4 bases and J 2 bases, leaving 13 bases between the germline ends. The CDR3 sequence is 14 residues long. Germline values: CDR1 SQVTM, CDR2 ANQGSEA. The CDR3: CSVVSDTFTDTQYF. The CDR3, as DNA: TGCAGCGTTGTGTCGGACACTTTCACAGATACGCAGTATTTT.

The chain couples TRBV6-6 to TRBJ2-7, with 7 bases aligning to TRBD2. V dropped 2 bases and J dropped 3; count of bases not matched to a gene: 4. The CDR3 has 14 residues. Looked up from germline, CDR1 is MNHNY and CDR2 is SVGAGI (reference sequence). CDR3 in DNA: TGTGCCAGCAGTTACGCTAGCGGATACTACGAGCAGTACTTC. Translation: CASSYASGYYEQYF.

V and J are TRBV29-1 and TRBJ2-7; TRBD1 aligns across 9 bases. The germline CDR1 and CDR2 sequences are SQVTM and ANQGSEA. Trimming at V came to 6 bases and at J to 3 bases, leaving 3 bases not matched to a gene. The CDR3 contains 12 residues. In DNA form, the CDR3 reads TGCAGCGTGGGACAGGGAATCTACGAGCAGTACTTC. Translation gives CSVGQGIYEQYF.

The chain uses TRBV6-5 and TRBJ2-7; maybe TRBD1 (5 bases). Germline V lookup: CDR1 MNHEY, CDR2 SVGAGI. CDR3 length equals 16 residues. V was pared by 0 bases and J by 2 bases, with 14 bases between. CDR3 bases: TGTGCCAGCAGTTACTCCGGCCAGGGCGACCCCTACGAGCAGTACTTC. Translation: CASSYSGQGDPYEQYF.

In the case of this clone: One junction end disagrees with the germline gene, perhaps due to a read error. The chain couples TRBV6-5 to TRBJ2-7; tentative D call: TRBD2 (5 bases). CDR1 is MNHEY, CDR2 SVGAGI, per germline. This CDR3 comprises 14 residues. The CDR3 spells CASTKGGGSYEQYF. Written as DNA, the CDR3 is TGTGCCAGCACCAAGGGCGGAGGATCCTACGAGCAATACTTC.

This sequence joins TRBV11-2 and TRBJ2-2; 9 nucleotides match TRBD2. V lost 4 bases, J lost 7 bases, and 7 bases stayed unmatched. The CDR3 extends over 15 amino acids. The germline CDR1 and CDR2 sequences are SGHAT and FQNNGV. CDR3 in amino acids: CASSSVRGRVGELFF. CDR3 bases: TGTGCCAGCAGCTCTGTACGCGGGAGGGTCGGGGAGCTGTTTTTT.

The rearrangement uses TRBV5-1 and TRBJ2-7, with TRBD1 as a possible D gene (6 bases). Deletions cut 4 bases from V and 5 bases from J, with 13 bases between. Germline lookup yields CDR1 SGHRS and CDR2 YFSETQ. The CDR3 has 13 residues. This CDR3 is CASSPGQWDEQYF. Here the CDR3 DNA reads TGCGCCAGCAGCCCCGGACAGTGGGACGAGCAGTACTTC.

This clone appeared a single time. J is TRBJ2-3 and V is TRBV5-1, with 8 bases fitting TRBD1. J gave up 10 bases and V 3 bases, and 10 bases lay outside the gene matches. The CDR3 loop spans 14 amino acids. Germline V gene lookup returns CDR1 SGHRS and CDR2 YFSETQ. CDR3 coding DNA: TGCGCCAGCAGCTCCCGGACAGGGATCGGGTCGCAGTATTTT. Amino acid sequence: CASSSRTGIGSQYF.

This clone has ten or more counts. This chain uses TRBV6-1 with TRBJ2-7; 10 nucleotides agree with TRBD2. CDR1 MNHNS and CDR2 SASEGT come from the germline V gene. This CDR3 comprises 15 residues. V gave up 1 base and J gave up 0 bases; unmatched junction bases: 0. The DNA for the CDR3 is TGTGCCAGCAGTGAAGGGACTAGCGGCTCCTACGAGCAGTACTTC. It is translated as CASSEGTSGSYEQYF.

The chain joins TRBV5-1 to TRBJ1-1; 7 nucleotides line up with TRBD1. Germline lookup yields CDR1 SGHRS and CDR2 YFSETQ. The CDR3 is 14 amino acids. The J segment lost 2 bases and the V segment lost 4 bases, leaving 5 bases of the junction unmatched. Here the CDR3 reads CASSRQGTNTEAFF. The CDR3, as DNA: TGCGCCAGCAGCAGACAGGGAACAAACACTGAAGCTTTCTTT. The full variable domain, its missing parts supplied by reference TRBV5-1 and TRBJ1-1, is KAGVTQTPRYLIKTRGQQVTLSCSPISGHRSVSWYQQTPGQGLQFLFEYFSETQRNKGNFPGRFSGRQFSNSRSEMNVSTLELGDSALYLCASSRQGTNTEAFFGQGTRLTVV.

The genes are TRBV7-9 and TRBJ2-2; 9 nucleotides align to TRBD1. This CDR3 region has 14 residues. The J segment lost 6 bases and the V segment lost 6 bases, leaving 5 bases of the junction unmatched. The germline CDR1 and CDR2 sequences are SEHNR and FQNEAQ (reference sequence). DNA for the CDR3: TGTGCCAGCAGGCCGACAGGGGGATCCGGGGAGCTGTTTTTT. Amino acid sequence: CASRPTGGSGELFF.

This sequence joins TRBV10-1 and TRBJ2-3; a weak D match, TRBD2 (5 bases). Germline CDR1 reads WNHNN; CDR2 reads SYGVQD (reference sequence). Trimming cost V 8 bases and J 4 bases, with 16 bases left between them. The CDR3 covers 14 residues. The CDR3 nucleotides are TGCGCCAGCTCTGCGGGTTTCGAGGCAGATACGCAGTATTTT. This encodes CASSAGFEADTQYF.

The CDR3, as DNA: TGCGCCAGCAGCGACCAGGGGCTCGGCACTAATGAAAAACTGTTTTTT. The encoded protein is CASSDQGLGTNEKLFF. This sequence joins TRBV5-1 and TRBJ1-4, with D tentatively TRBD1 (6 bases). The V gene lost 4 bases and the J gene lost 2 bases, with 15 bases spanning the gap. The CDR3 totals 16 residues. Germline loops: CDR1 SGHRS, CDR2 YFSETQ.

The genes are TRBV19 and TRBJ1-1, with a possible D match to TRBD1 (5 bases). V was trimmed by 4 bases and J by 4 bases, leaving 13 bases between them. Germline CDR1 is LNHDA and CDR2 is SQIVND (reference sequence). CDR3 length: 14 residues. CDR3 sequence reads: CASSTAGFVTEAFF. The CDR3 nucleotides are TGTGCCAGTAGTACGGCAGGGTTTGTCACTGAAGCTTTCTTT.

The gene calls are TRBV9 and TRBJ2-7; D may be TRBD2 (7 bases). The V end lost 0 bases, the J end lost 7 bases, and 17 bases lay between the germline ends. The germline gives CDR1 SGDLS, CDR2 YYNGEE. This CDR3 has 15 amino acids. The CDR3 DNA reads as TGTGCCAGCAGCGTAGGGCTCCAGGGGAGGGAGGAGCAGTACTTC. Its protein is CASSVGLQGREEQYF.

The chain recombines TRBV27 with TRBJ1-5; 7 bases are shared with TRBD1. The junction had 6 bases not matched to a gene; V was cut back by 4 bases and J by 6 bases. CDR1 is MNHEY and CDR2 is SMNVEV in the germline V gene (reference sequence). The length of the CDR3 is 14 residues. CDR3 sequence: CASSSQGPGQPQHF. As DNA, the CDR3 is TGTGCCAGCAGTTCACAGGGGCCGGGTCAGCCCCAGCATTTT.